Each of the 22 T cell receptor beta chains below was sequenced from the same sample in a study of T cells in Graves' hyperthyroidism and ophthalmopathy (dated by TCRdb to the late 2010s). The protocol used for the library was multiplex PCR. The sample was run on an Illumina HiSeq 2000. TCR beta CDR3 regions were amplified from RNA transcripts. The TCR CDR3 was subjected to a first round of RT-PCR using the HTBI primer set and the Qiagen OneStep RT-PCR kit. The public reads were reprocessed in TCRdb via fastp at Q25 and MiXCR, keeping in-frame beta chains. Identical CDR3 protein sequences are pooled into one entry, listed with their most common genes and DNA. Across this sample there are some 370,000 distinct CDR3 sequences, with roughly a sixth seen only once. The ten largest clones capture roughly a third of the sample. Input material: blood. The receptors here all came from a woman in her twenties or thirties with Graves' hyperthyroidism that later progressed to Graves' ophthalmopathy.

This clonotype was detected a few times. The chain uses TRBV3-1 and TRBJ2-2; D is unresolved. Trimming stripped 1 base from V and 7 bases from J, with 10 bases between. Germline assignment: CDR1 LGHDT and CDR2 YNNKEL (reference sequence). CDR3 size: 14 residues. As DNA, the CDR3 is TGTGCCAGCAGCCAAGGGCTCCCCCTCGGGGAGCTGTTTTTT. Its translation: CASSQGLPLGELFF.

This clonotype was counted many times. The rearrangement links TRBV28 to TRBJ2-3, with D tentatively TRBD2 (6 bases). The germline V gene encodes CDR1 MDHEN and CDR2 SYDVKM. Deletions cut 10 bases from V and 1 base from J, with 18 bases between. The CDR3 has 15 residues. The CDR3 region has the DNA TGTGCCACCATGGGGGTAGCGGCCCGCACAGATACGCAGTATTTT. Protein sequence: CATMGVAARTDTQYF.

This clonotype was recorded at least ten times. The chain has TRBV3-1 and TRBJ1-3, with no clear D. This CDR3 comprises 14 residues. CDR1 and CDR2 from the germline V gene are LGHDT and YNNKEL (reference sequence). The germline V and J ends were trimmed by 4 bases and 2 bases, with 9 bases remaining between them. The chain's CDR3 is CASSPTSPGNTIYF. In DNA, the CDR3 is TGTGCCAGCAGCCCTACGAGTCCTGGAAACACCATATATTTT.

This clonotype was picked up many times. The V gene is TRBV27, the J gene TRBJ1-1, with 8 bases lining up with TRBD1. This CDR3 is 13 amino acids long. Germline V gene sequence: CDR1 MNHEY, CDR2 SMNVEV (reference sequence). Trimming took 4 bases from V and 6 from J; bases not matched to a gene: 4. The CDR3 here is CASSWTGSSEAFF. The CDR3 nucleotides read TGTGCCAGCAGTTGGACAGGGTCATCTGAAGCTTTCTTT.

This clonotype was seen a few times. The CDR3 DNA reads TGTGCCAGCAGGCGAGTTTTGGGCACCGGGGAGCTGTTTTTT. This codes for CASRRVLGTGELFF. The chain employs TRBV19 and TRBJ2-2; D is unresolved. With 9 bases removed from V and 4 bases from J, the gap between germline ends came to 15 bases. Germline V lookup: CDR1 LNHDA, CDR2 SQIVND (reference sequence). CDR3 length equals 14 residues. The whole variable domain, filled in from reference TRBV19 and TRBJ2-2, reads DGGITQSPKYLFRKEGQNVTLSCEQNLNHDAMYWYRQDPGQGLRLIYYSQIVNDFQKGDIAEGYSVSREKKESFPLTVTSAQKNPTAFYLCASRRVLGTGELFFGEGSRLTVL.

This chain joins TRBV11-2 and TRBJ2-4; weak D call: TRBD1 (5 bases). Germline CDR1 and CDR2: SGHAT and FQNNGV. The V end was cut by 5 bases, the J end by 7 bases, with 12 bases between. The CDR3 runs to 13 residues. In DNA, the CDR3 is TGTGCCAGCAGCGGGGCAGGATCGAACATTCAGTACTTC. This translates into CASSGAGSNIQYF.

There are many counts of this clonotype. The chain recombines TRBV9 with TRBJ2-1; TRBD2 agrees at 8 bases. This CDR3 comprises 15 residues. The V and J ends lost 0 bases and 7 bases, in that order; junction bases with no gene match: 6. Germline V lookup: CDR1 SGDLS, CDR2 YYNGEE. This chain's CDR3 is CASSVEGTSKNEQFF. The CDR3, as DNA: TGTGCCAGCAGCGTAGAAGGGACTAGTAAGAATGAGCAGTTCTTC.

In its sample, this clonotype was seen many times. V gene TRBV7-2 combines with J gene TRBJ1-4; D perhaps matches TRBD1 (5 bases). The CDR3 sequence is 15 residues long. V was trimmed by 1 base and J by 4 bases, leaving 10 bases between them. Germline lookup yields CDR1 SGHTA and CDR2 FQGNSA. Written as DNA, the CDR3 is TGTGCCAGCAGCTTAGAAGCAGGGCGTAATGAAAAACTGTTTTTT. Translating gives CASSLEAGRNEKLFF.

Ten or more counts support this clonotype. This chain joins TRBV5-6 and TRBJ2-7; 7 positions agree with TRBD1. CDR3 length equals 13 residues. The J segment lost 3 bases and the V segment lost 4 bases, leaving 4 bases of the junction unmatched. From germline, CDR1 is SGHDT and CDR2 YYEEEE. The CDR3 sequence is CASSMTGIYEQYF. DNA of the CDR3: TGTGCCAGCAGCATGACAGGGATCTACGAGCAGTACTTC. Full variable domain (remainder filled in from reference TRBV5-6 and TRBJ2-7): DAGVTQSPTHLIKTRGQQVTLRCSPKSGHDTVSWYQQALGQGPQFIFQYYEEEERQRGNFPDRFSGHQFPNYSSELNVNALLLGDSALYLCASSMTGIYEQYFGPGTRLTVT.

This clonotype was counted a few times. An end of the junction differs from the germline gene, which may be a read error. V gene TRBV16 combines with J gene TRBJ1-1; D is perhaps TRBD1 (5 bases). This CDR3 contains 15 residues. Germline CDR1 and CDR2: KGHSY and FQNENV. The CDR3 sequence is CASSQYGTANTEASF. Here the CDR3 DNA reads TGTGCCAGCAGCCAATACGGGACGGCGAACACTGAAGCTTCCTTT.

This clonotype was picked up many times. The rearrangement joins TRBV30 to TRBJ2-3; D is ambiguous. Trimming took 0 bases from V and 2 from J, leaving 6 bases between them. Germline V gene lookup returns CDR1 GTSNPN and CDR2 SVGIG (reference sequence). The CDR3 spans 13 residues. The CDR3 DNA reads TGTGCCTGGAGTGTATCCTACACAGATACGCAGTATTTT. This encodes CAWSVSYTDTQYF.

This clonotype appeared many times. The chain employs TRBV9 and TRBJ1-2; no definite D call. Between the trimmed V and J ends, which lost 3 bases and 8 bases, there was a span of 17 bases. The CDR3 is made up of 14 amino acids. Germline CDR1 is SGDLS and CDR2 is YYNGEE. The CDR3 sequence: CASSARTSLKGYTF. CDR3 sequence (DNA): TGTGCCAGCAGCGCCAGGACTTCCCTGAAGGGCTACACCTTC.

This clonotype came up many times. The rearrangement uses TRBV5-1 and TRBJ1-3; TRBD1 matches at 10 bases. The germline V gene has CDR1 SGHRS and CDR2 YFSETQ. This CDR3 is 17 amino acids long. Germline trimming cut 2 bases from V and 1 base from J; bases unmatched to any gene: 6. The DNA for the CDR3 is TGCGCCAGCAGCTTAGTAGGGACAGGGGTATCTGGAAACACCATATATTTT. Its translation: CASSLVGTGVSGNTIYF.

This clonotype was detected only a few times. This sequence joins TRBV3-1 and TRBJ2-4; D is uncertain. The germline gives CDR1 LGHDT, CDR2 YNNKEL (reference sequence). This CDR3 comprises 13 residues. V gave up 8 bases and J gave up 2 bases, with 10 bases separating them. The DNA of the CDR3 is TGTGCCAGCGGGGTCTCGACCAAAAACATTCAGTACTTC. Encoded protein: CASGVSTKNIQYF.

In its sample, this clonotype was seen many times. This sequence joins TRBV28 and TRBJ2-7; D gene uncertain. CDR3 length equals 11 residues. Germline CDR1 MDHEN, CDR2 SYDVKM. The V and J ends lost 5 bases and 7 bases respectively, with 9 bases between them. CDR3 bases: TGTGCCAGCAGTCATATACGAGAGCAGTACTTC. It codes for CASSHIREQYF. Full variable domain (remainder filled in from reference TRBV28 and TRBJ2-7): DVKVTQSSRYLVKRTGEKVFLECVQDMDHENMFWYRQDPGLGLRLIYFSYDVKMKEKGDIPEGYSVSREKKERFSLILESASTNQTSMYLCASSHIREQYFGPGTRLTVT.

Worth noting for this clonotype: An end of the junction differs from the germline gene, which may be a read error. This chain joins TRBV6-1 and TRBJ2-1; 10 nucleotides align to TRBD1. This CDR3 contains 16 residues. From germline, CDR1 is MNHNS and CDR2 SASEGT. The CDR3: CAGSPGTGAFGDEQFF. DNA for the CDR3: TGTGCCGGCAGTCCCGGGACAGGGGCGTTCGGGGATGAGCAGTTCTTC.

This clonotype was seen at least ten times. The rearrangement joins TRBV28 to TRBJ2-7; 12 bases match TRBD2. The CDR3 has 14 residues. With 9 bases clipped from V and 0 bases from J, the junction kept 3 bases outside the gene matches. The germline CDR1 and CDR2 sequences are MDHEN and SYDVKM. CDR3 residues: CASGTSGRSYEQYF. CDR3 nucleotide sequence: TGTGCCAGTGGGACTAGCGGGCGCTCCTACGAGCAGTACTTC.

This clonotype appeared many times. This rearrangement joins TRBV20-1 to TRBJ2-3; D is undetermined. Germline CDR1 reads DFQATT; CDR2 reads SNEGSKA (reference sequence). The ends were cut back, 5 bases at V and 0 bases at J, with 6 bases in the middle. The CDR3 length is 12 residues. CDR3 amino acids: CSAPWSTDTQYF. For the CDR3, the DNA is TGCAGTGCTCCCTGGAGCACAGATACGCAGTATTTT.

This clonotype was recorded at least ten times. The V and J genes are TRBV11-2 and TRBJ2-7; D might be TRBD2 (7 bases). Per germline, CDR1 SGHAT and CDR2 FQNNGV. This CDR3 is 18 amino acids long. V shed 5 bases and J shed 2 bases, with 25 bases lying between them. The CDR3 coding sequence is TGTGCCAGCAGCCCACGCCCAAAACGGGGGGCGTACGCCTACGAGCAGTACTTC. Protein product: CASSPRPKRGAYAYEQYF.

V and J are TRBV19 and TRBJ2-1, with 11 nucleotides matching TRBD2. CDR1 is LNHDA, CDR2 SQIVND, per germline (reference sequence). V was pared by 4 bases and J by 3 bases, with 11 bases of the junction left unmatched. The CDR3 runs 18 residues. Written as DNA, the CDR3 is TGTGCCAGTAGTACCCAAACCTTAGCGGGGGGGCACTACAATGAGCAGTTCTTC. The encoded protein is CASSTQTLAGGHYNEQFF. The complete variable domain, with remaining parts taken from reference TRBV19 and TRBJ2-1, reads DGGITQSPKYLFRKEGQNVTLSCEQNLNHDAMYWYRQDPGQGLRLIYYSQIVNDFQKGDIAEGYSVSREKKESFPLTVTSAQKNPTAFYLCASSTQTLAGGHYNEQFFGPGTRLTVL.

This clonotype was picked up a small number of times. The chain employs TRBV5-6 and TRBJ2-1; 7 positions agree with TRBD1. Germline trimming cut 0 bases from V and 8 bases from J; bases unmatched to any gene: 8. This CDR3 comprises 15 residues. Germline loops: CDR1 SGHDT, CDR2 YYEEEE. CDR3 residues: CASSLALRGSDEQFF. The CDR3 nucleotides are TGTGCCAGCAGCTTGGCCCTCAGGGGGTCAGATGAGCAGTTCTTC.

The CDR3 reads CASSIYSGVVYNEQFF. The CDR3 region has the DNA TGTGCCAGCAGCATTTACTCAGGGGTGGTCTACAATGAGCAGTTCTTC. J is TRBJ2-1 and V is TRBV7-8; possibly TRBD1 for D (6 bases). Trimming stripped 5 bases from V and 3 bases from J, with 17 bases between. This CDR3 is 16 amino acids long. CDR1 is SGHVS, CDR2 FQNEAQ, per germline.